A single sample is the source of the 15 T cell receptor beta chains below, sequenced in a study of blood T cell repertoires in COVID-19 (dated by TCRdb to the early 2020s). Library preparation used the immunoSEQ multiplex PCR assay. The clones in this table, taken by TCRdb from immuneACCESS, are in-frame only. Not every clone is retained; where verified, under half of the shortfall comes from an unresolved V gene, and the cause of the rest is unknown. The sample records over 100,000 clones, roughly three quarters of which are singletons. The ten biggest clones cover 3% to 4.5% of the sample. The sequencing sample was made of peripheral blood. The receptors shown here come from a woman older than 75 with acute or convalescent COVID-19.

The rearrangement uses TRBV6-2 or TRBV6-3 and TRBJ1-2; D not resolved. Germline V gene lookup returns CDR1 MNHEY and CDR2 SVGEGT. Trimming pared 6 bases from V and 4 bases from J, leaving 12 bases between. This CDR3 is 13 amino acids long. The CDR3 DNA reads TGTGCCAGCAGCGATGGGAGAGGCTATGGCTACACCTTC. Encoded protein: CASSDGRGYGYTF.

Only a few counts were recorded for this clone. This chain joins TRBV6-2 or TRBV6-3 and TRBJ1-2, with D hard to call. Germline CDR1 and CDR2: MNHEY and SVGEGT. This CDR3 region has 12 residues. Trimming stripped 4 bases from V and 3 bases from J, with 6 bases between. For the CDR3, the DNA is TGTGCCAGCAGTTCCGGAGACTATGGCTACACCTTC. Translated, it gives CASSSGDYGYTF.

The V gene is TRBV9, the J gene TRBJ1-2, with TRBD1 identical over 8 bases. There are 15 residues in the CDR3. Germline CDR1 reads SGDLS; CDR2 reads YYNGEE. V lost 0 bases, J lost 4 bases, and 5 bases stayed unmatched. CDR3 DNA sequence: TGTGCCAGCAGCGTAGACGGGACAGGAATCTATGGCTACACCTTC. It yields the protein CASSVDGTGIYGYTF.

This clone turned up a few times. The chain employs TRBV6-6 and TRBJ1-6, with TRBD1 matching 7 bases. The CDR3 is 15 amino acids. Germline assignment: CDR1 MNHNY and CDR2 SVGAGI (reference sequence). The junction had 7 bases not matched to a gene; V was cut back by 6 bases and J by 5 bases. CDR3 in amino acids: CASSPLGQNNSPLHF. DNA for the CDR3: TGTGCCAGCAGCCCCTTGGGACAGAATAATTCACCCCTCCACTTT.

The chain employs TRBV5-4 and TRBJ2-1; 14 positions match TRBD2. Germline V gene sequence: CDR1 SGHNT, CDR2 YYREEE (reference sequence). With V trimmed by 1 base and J by 4 bases, 7 bases remained unmatched. The CDR3 consists of 18 residues. CDR3 sequence (DNA): TGTGCCAGCAGCTTGCCTGGGACTAGCGGGAGACGGTACAATGAGCAGTTCTTC. Translation gives CASSLPGTSGRRYNEQFF.

The genes are TRBV18 and TRBJ1-2; D not resolved. This CDR3 spans 17 amino acids. The germline V and J ends were trimmed by 4 bases and 0 bases, with 18 bases remaining between them. Germline assignment: CDR1 KGHSH and CDR2 LQKENI. CDR3: CASSRTPGSGANYGYTF. DNA of the CDR3: TGTGCCAGCTCACGAACGCCTGGGAGTGGCGCTAACTATGGCTACACCTTC.

The V and J genes are TRBV15 and TRBJ1-5; perhaps TRBD1 as D (6 bases). Germline-derived CDR1 and CDR2 are LNHNV and YYDKDF (reference sequence). The CDR3 consists of 16 residues. V was clipped by 0 bases and J by 5 bases, with 14 bases between them. CDR3 sequence: CATSRDIQGRDQPQHF. The DNA for the CDR3 is TGTGCCACCAGCAGAGATATCCAGGGGAGAGATCAGCCCCAGCATTTT.

The V call is TRBV6-5, the J call TRBJ1-5; TRBD1 matches at 9 bases. CDR3 length: 15 amino acids. The germline CDR1 and CDR2 sequences are MNHEY and SVGAGI. J was trimmed by 4 bases and V by 0 bases; bases with no gene match: 1. This CDR3 reads CASSYSGTGNQPQHF. The CDR3 DNA reads as TGTGCCAGCAGTTACTCAGGGACAGGGAATCAGCCCCAGCATTTT.

This clone was observed a few times. The V gene is TRBV6-6, the J gene TRBJ2-1; no reliable D call. CDR3 length: 12 residues. From germline, CDR1 is MNHNY and CDR2 SVGAGI (reference sequence). Deletions cut 6 bases from V and 8 bases from J, with 11 bases between. As DNA, the CDR3 is TGTGCCAGCAGACTAACTACCGATGAGCAGTTCTTC. Translated: CASRLTTDEQFF.

The V gene is TRBV11-2, the J gene TRBJ1-5, with D unclear. Germline values: CDR1 SGHAT, CDR2 FQNNGV. V lost 4 bases and J lost 6, with 7 bases in between. The CDR3 runs to 12 residues. The CDR3 reads CASSSSGQPQHF. The CDR3 coding sequence is TGTGCCAGCAGCTCGTCGGGTCAGCCCCAGCATTTT.

V and J are TRBV9 and TRBJ2-4, with 10 bases lining up with TRBD2. Germline V gene lookup returns CDR1 SGDLS and CDR2 YYNGEE. The junction had 8 bases not matched to a gene; V was cut back by 3 bases and J by 2 bases. CDR3 length equals 17 residues. The CDR3 reads CASSAQSGGATKNIQYF. The CDR3 nucleotides are TGTGCCAGCAGCGCACAGAGCGGGGGGGCGACCAAAAACATTCAGTACTTC.

V and J are TRBV27 and TRBJ1-1; D is ambiguous. Trimming pared 0 bases from V and 0 bases from J, leaving 8 bases between. The germline gives CDR1 MNHEY, CDR2 SMNVEV (reference sequence). The CDR3 has 15 amino acids. CDR3 coding DNA: TGTGCCAGCAGTTTATCCCCCGGTTTGAACACTGAAGCTTTCTTT. Protein sequence: CASSLSPGLNTEAFF.

V gene TRBV7-8 combines with J gene TRBJ1-5; TRBD1 matches at 9 bases. Germline CDR1 reads SGHVS; CDR2 reads FQNEAQ. The CDR3 length is 15 residues. The J segment lost 6 bases and the V segment lost 1 base, leaving 4 bases of the junction unmatched. CDR3 region: CASSLGRTGAQPQHF. The CDR3 DNA follows: TGTGCCAGCAGCTTAGGGAGGACAGGGGCTCAGCCCCAGCATTTT.

V usage is TRBV4-3 and J usage is TRBJ2-3, with D possibly matching TRBD2 (6 bases). Deletions cut 3 bases from V and 4 bases from J, with 8 bases between. The germline CDR1 and CDR2 sequences are LGHNA and YSLEER. CDR3 length equals 13 residues. CDR3 coding DNA: TGCGCCAGCAGCCAGAGGGAGGCAGATACGCAGTATTTT. Translated: CASSQREADTQYF.

The chain couples TRBV7-8 to TRBJ2-1; tentative D call: TRBD1 (5 bases). Trimming shortened V by 1 base and J by 8 bases, and 12 bases separated the two germline ends. This CDR3 is 14 amino acids long. Germline CDR1 reads SGHVS; CDR2 reads FQNEAQ. Here the CDR3 reads CASSLGPGSDEQFF. The CDR3 DNA sequence: TGTGCCAGCAGCTTAGGCCCAGGGTCTGATGAGCAGTTCTTC.